These 15 T cell receptor beta chains originate from one sample sequenced in a study of metastatic and nonmetastatic thyroid tumors. TCRdb reanalyzed the PCR reads via MiXCR. The sample records about 35,000 clones, around 28% being singletons. Patients were all untreated before their thyroid surgery. Sequencing input: blood. The origin of the receptors is a female donor with papillary thyroid cancer or a benign thyroid nodule (not recorded which). Some clones in this sample may be carry-over from other donors' samples.

Here the CDR3 DNA reads TGTGCCAGCATGTGGCCGGGACAGGGCTACGAGCAGTACTTC. Protein sequence: CASMWPGQGYEQYF. The chain carries TRBV2 and TRBJ2-7, with 9 bases matching TRBD1. Germline assignment: CDR1 SNHLY and CDR2 FYNNEI. V was clipped by 7 bases and J by 3 bases; unmatched bases: 7. CDR3 length: 14 amino acids.

The gene calls are TRBV4-3 and TRBJ2-7, with a weak D call TRBD1 (6 bases). Germline lookup yields CDR1 LGHNA and CDR2 YSLEER. Trimming left V 5 bases short and J 0 bases short, with 11 bases between. This CDR3 is built from 14 residues. Written as DNA, the CDR3 is TGCGCCAGCAGCTGGGACATCCTCTCCTACGAGCAGTACTTC. Translating gives CASSWDILSYEQYF.

The rearrangement links TRBV11-2 to TRBJ2-7; 8 bases agree with TRBD2. This CDR3 spans 13 amino acids. Germline V gene lookup returns CDR1 SGHAT and CDR2 FQNNGV. Trimming at V came to 11 bases and at J to 4 bases, leaving 10 bases not matched to a gene. The CDR3 region is CAEGRGAGYEQYF. The CDR3 nucleotides are TGTGCCGAGGGGCGGGGGGCCGGATACGAGCAGTACTTC.

Relative to its sample, this clone is medium-sized (0.01 to 0.1%). The chain recombines TRBV27 with TRBJ2-7; 8 bases match TRBD2. From germline, CDR1 is MNHEY and CDR2 SMNVEV (reference sequence). Losses at the gene ends were 3 bases for V and 4 bases for J; bases not matched to a gene: 11. The length of the CDR3 is 16 residues. CDR3 sequence reads: CASSFLRAGGMYEQYF. CDR3 in DNA: TGTGCCAGCAGTTTCCTCCGCGCGGGGGGAATGTACGAGCAGTACTTC.

With regard to this clone: Since a much larger clone is just one base distant, this may be a read error. The rearrangement uses TRBV19 and TRBJ2-1, with 7 bases matching TRBD2. The V segment lost 0 bases and the J segment 6 bases; nucleotides outside the gene matches: 5. Germline loops: CDR1 LNHDA, CDR2 SQIVND (reference sequence). The CDR3 is 15 amino acids. The CDR3 protein is CASSIEGGWANEQFF. The CDR3 bases are TGTGCCAGTAGTATAGAGGGGGGGTGGGCCAATGAGCAGTTCTTC.

In this sample, this clone is medium-sized (0.01 to 0.1%). The chain couples TRBV11-2 to TRBJ1-2; 7 bases are a match to TRBD1. Germline CDR1 is SGHAT and CDR2 is FQNNGV. The CDR3 is 17 residues long. With 2 bases clipped from V and 0 bases from J, the junction kept 9 bases outside the gene matches. The CDR3 protein is CASSLNPGQPPNYGYTF. The DNA for the CDR3 is TGTGCCAGCAGCTTAAATCCGGGACAGCCACCTAACTATGGCTACACCTTC.

The V and J genes are TRBV6-1 and TRBJ1-2; D ambiguous. The CDR3 spans 11 residues. Trimming cost V 6 bases and J 5 bases, with 7 bases left between them. Germline V gives CDR1 MNHNS, CDR2 SASEGT. Here the CDR3 reads CASRGRYGYTF. CDR3 sequence (DNA): TGTGCCAGCAGGGGAAGGTATGGCTACACCTTC.

Remarks on this clone: This may come from a read error, since a much larger clone is one base off. Other DNA sequences of this sample code for an identical CDR3. The chain combines TRBV14 with TRBJ2-3, with D tentatively TRBD2 (6 bases). The CDR3 length is 13 residues. The germline V and J ends were trimmed by 1 base and 6 bases, with 8 bases remaining between them. Per germline, CDR1 SGHDN and CDR2 FVKESK. The CDR3 is CASSQGRGDTQYF. The DNA for the CDR3 is TGTGCCAGCAGCCAAGGGAGGGGTGATACGCAGTATTTT.

The chain joins TRBV20-1 to TRBJ1-2; a weak D match, TRBD1 (5 bases). In germline, CDR1 is DFQATT, CDR2 SNEGSKA (reference sequence). This CDR3 has 11 residues. The V gene lost 5 bases and the J gene lost 4 bases, with 8 bases spanning the gap. The CDR3 nucleotides read TGCAGTGCTCACGACAGCTATGGCTACACCTTC. Its translation: CSAHDSYGYTF.

This clone was found many times. The CDR3 loop is CASSIGGGTEAFF. The CDR3 DNA reads as TGTGCCAGTAGTATTGGGGGGGGCACTGAAGCTTTCTTT. This chain connects TRBV19 to TRBJ1-1; tentatively, D is TRBD1 (5 bases). Per the germline V gene, CDR1 is LNHDA and CDR2 is SQIVND (reference sequence). Trimming took off 3 bases at V and 4 bases at J, with 9 bases between the two ends. The CDR3 length is 13 residues.

This clone was counted many times. The rearrangement uses TRBV27 and TRBJ2-7; TRBD1 agrees at 10 bases. Germline assignment: CDR1 MNHEY and CDR2 SMNVEV (reference sequence). Trimming removed 3 bases from V and 2 bases from J; junction bases left unmatched: 4. This CDR3 comprises 15 residues. The CDR3 nucleotides are TGTGCCAGCAGTTTGGCCGGGACAGGGGCCTACGAGCAGTACTTC. Amino acids: CASSLAGTGAYEQYF.

By share, this clone counts as medium-sized (0.01 to 0.1%). The V and J genes are TRBV6-4 and TRBJ2-1, with TRBD2 identical over 8 bases. Trimming cost V 6 bases and J 8 bases; bases outside gene matches: 9. Germline values: CDR1 MRHNA, CDR2 SNTAGT. The CDR3 runs to 14 residues. The CDR3 DNA reads TGTGCCAGCAGCCCGGGGGGGGAGATCCATGAGCAGTTCTTC. Translation: CASSPGGEIHEQFF.

This clone showed up just a few times. This chain uses TRBV10-3 with TRBJ1-2; 11 nucleotides align to TRBD1. Germline CDR1 is ENHRY and CDR2 is SYGVKD. CDR3 length: 14 residues. Unmatched junction bases numbered 12, after V lost 10 bases and J lost 8 bases. Here the CDR3 DNA reads TGTGCCACCGTCAGGGACAGGGGGATGAGAGGCTACACCTTC. Translating gives CATVRDRGMRGYTF.

The sample holds one count of this clone. This chain connects TRBV11-2 to TRBJ2-3; D possibly uses TRBD1 or TRBD2 (6 bases each). The CDR3 is 16 residues long. CDR1 and CDR2 (germline): SGHAT, FQNNGV. The ends were cut back, 5 bases at V and 0 bases at J, with 15 bases in the middle. This CDR3 reads CASSLGGLPSTDTQYF. The CDR3 DNA is TGTGCCAGCAGCCTAGGGGGACTCCCTAGCACAGATACGCAGTATTTT.

On this clone itself: One end of the junction does not line up with germline, which may come from a read error. The chain uses TRBV2 and TRBJ2-3; 9 nucleotides align to TRBD1. Germline V gene data show CDR1 as SNHLY and CDR2 as FYNNEI. CDR3 size: 15 residues. The CDR3 nucleotides are TGTGCCAGCAGTGAGGACAGGGGAAGCACAGATACTCAGTTTTTT. This gives the protein CASSEDRGSTDTQFF.